The sequence of this T cell receptor beta chain was determined in a study of CD8 T cells in ankylosing spondylitis. This clonotype was seen a handful of times. TCRdb fed the 5' RACE reads into MiXCR, producing one record per CDR3 protein. This sample has 250,000 to 350,000 distinct CDR3 sequences, with around 18% found just once. The junction had 1 base not matched to a gene; V was cut back by 4 bases and J by 4 bases. In germline, CDR1 is SGHRS, CDR2 YFSETQ. The CDR3 has 13 residues. The chain is built from TRBV5-1 and TRBJ2-2; TRBD1 matches 7 bases. This receptor was identified in a male donor with ankylosing spondylitis or in good health (not recorded which). Sequencing was done on a sample of blood, either unsorted or a sorted T cell fraction (not recorded which). CDR3 nucleotide sequence: TGCGCCAGCAGCCGGGACAGCACCGGGGAGCTGTTTTTT. This codes for CASSRDSTGELFF. Supplemented by reference TRBV5-1 and TRBJ2-2, the full variable domain reads KAGVTQTPRYLIKTRGQQVTLSCSPISGHRSVSWYQQTPGQGLQFLFEYFSETQRNKGNFPGRFSGRQFSNSRSEMNVSTLELGDSALYLCASSRDSTGELFFGEGSRLTVL.